What follows describes a single TCR beta chain. The data belong to a study of cytomegalovirus exposure and HLA in healthy donors. The PCR had 60 Vbeta and 13 Jbeta primers. Profiled with immunoSEQ multiplex PCR; TCRdb holds only in-frame clones, not every one. The table has more than 90,000 clones, 65% to 85% seen once; the top ten hold over 3%. Per the germline V gene, CDR1 is SQVTM and CDR2 is ANQGSEA. The length of the CDR3 is 11 residues. V was clipped by 6 bases and J by 0 bases, with 5 bases between them. The material sequenced was PBMCs. This clonotype was obtained from a middle-aged man in good health and CMV-seronegative. V usage is TRBV29-1 and J usage is TRBJ1-1; D is undetermined. The DNA for the CDR3 is TGCAGCGTGGCATTGAACACTGAAGCTTTCTTT. Its translation is CSVALNTEAFF. Filled out from reference TRBV29-1 and TRBJ1-1, the complete variable domain reads SAVISQKPSRDICQRGTSLTIQCQVDSQVTMMFWYRQQPGQSLTLIATANQGSEATYESGFVIDKFPISRPNLTFSTLTVSNMSPEDSSIYLCSVALNTEAFFGQGTRLTVV.